This TCR beta chain was identified in a study of blood T cell repertoires in COVID-19. Overall study context: From T cells, B-cell-depleted T cells, or PBMCs came the material, which was cDNA or gDNA.

The data were produced by immunoSEQ multiplex PCR, yet TCRdb's version contains in-frame clones alone and is incomplete. The sample lists tens of thousands of clones; roughly 72% were seen once. V gave up 6 bases and J gave up 3 bases, with 14 bases separating them. This CDR3 contains 15 residues. Germline V gene data show CDR1 as SGHTA and CDR2 as FQGNSA. This clone was seen only a few times. The receptor's source is a woman in her seventies with COVID-19, enrolled during active disease. Specimen: peripheral blood. V and J are TRBV7-2 and TRBJ2-2; tentatively, D is TRBD2 (7 bases). CDR3 protein: CASSSQGRDTGELFF. CDR3 nucleotides: TGTGCCAGCAGTTCCCAGGGGAGGGACACCGGGGAGCTGTTTTTT.